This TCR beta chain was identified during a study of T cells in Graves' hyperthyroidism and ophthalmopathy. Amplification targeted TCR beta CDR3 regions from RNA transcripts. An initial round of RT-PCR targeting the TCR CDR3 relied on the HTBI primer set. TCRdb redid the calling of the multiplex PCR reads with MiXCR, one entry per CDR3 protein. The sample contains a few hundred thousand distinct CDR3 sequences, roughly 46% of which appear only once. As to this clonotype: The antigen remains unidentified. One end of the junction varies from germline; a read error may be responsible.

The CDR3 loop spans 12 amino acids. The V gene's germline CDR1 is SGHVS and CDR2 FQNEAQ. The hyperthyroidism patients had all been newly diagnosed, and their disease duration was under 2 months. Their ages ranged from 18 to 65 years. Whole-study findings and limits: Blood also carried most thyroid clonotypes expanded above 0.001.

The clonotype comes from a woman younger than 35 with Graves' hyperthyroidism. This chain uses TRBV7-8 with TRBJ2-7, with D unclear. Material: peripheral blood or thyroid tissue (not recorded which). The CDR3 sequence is CASSLPTLEQCF. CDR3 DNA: TGTGCCAGCAGCTTACCGACCCTAGAGCAGTGCTTC.